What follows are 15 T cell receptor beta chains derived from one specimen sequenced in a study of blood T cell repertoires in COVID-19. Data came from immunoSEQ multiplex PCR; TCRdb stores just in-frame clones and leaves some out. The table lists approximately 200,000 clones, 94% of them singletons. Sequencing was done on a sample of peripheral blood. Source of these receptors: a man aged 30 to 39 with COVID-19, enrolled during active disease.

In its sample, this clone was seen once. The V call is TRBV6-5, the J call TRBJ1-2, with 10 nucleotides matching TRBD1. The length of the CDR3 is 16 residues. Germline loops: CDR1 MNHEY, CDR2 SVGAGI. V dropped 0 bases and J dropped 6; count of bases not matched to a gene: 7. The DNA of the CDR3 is TGTGCCAGCAGTTACTCGATGAGTGGGACAGGGGATGGCTACACCTTC. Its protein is CASSYSMSGTGDGYTF.

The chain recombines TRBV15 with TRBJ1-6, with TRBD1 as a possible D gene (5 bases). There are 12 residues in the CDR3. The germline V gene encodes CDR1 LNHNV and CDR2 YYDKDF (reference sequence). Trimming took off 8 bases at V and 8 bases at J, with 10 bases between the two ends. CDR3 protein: CATGAPYSPLHF. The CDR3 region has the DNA TGTGCCACCGGGGCCCCCTATTCACCCCTCCACTTT.

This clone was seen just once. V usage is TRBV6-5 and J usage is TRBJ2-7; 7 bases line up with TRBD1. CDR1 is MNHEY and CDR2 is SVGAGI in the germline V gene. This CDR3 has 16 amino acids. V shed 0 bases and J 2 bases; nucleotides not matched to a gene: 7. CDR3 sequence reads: CASSYSLTGDPYEQYF. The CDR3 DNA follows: TGTGCCAGCAGTTACTCGCTTACAGGGGACCCCTACGAGCAGTACTTC.

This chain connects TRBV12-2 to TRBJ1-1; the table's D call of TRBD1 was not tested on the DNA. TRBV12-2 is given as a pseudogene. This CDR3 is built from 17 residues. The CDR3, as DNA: TGTGCAAGTCGGAAAAAAAGGTGGGACAGGGTTGAATCTGAAGCTTTCTTT. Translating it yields CASRKKRWDRVESEAFF.

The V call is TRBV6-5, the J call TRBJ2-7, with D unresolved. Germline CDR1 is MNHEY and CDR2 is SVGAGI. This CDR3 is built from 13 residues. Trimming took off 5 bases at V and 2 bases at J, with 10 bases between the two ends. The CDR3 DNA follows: TGTGCCAGCAGTCTTGACAAAACCTACGAGCAGTACTTC. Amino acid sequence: CASSLDKTYEQYF.

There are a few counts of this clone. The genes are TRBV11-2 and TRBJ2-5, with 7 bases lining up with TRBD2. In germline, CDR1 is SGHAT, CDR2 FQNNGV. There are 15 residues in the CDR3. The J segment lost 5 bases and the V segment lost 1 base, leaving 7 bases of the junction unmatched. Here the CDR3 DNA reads TGTGCCAGCAGCTTAGGGGGCGGGGGATTGGAGACCCAGTACTTC. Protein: CASSLGGGGLETQYF.

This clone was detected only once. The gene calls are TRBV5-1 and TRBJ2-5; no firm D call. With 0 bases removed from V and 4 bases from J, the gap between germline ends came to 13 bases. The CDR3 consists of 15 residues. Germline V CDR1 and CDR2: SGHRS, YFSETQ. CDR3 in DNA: TGCGCCAGCAGCTTGGCGGTCCCCCCCGTAGAGACCCAGTACTTC. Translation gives CASSLAVPPVETQYF.

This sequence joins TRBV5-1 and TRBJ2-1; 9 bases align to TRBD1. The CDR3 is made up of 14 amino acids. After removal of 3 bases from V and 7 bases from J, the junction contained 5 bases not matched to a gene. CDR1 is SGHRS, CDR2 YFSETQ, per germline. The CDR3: CASSSLDRGNEQFF. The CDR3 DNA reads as TGCGCCAGCAGCTCACTGGACAGGGGAAATGAGCAGTTCTTC.

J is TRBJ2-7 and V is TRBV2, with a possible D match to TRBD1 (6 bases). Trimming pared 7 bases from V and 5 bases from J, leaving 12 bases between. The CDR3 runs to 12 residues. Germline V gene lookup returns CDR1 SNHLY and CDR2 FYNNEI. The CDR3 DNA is TGTGCCAGCATGAAACAGGGCCACGAGCAGTACTTC. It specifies CASMKQGHEQYF.

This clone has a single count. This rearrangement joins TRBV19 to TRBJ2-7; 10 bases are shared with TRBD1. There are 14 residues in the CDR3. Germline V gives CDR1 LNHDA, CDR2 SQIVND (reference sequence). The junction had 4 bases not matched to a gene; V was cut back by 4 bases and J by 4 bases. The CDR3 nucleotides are TGTGCCAGTAGTACGACAGGGGGCCCGTACGAGCAGTACTTC. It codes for CASSTTGGPYEQYF.

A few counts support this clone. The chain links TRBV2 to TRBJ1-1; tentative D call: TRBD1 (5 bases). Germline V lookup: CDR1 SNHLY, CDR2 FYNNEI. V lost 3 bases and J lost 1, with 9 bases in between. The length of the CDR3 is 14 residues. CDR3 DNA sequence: TGTGCCAGCAGTGATTACAGGACGAACACTGAAGCTTTCTTT. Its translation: CASSDYRTNTEAFF.

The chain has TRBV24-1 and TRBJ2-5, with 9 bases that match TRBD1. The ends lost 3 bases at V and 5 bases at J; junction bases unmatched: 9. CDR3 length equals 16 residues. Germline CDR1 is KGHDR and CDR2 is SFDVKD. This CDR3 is CATSDGGQGREETQYF. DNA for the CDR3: TGTGCCACCAGTGATGGCGGACAGGGGAGGGAGGAGACCCAGTACTTC.

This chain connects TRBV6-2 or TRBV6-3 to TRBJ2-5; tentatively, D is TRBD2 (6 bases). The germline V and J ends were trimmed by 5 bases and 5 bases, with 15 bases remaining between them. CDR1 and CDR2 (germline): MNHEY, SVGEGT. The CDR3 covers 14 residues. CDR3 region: CASSPGLYWETQYF. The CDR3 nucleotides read TGTGCCAGCAGTCCGGGACTGTATTGGGAGACCCAGTACTTC.

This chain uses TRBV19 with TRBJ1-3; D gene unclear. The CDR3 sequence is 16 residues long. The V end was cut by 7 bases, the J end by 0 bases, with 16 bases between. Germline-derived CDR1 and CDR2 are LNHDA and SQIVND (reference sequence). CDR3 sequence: CASTPSVVPSGNTIYF. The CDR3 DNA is TGTGCCAGTACCCCCTCGGTCGTCCCCTCTGGAAACACCATATATTTT.

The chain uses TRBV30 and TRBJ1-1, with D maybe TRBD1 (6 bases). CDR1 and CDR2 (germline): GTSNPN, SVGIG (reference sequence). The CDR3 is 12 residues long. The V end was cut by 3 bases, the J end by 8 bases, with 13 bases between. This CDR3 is CAWSGQFREAFF. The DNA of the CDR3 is TGTGCCTGGAGCGGACAGTTTAGAGAAGCTTTCTTT.